The 27 T cell receptor beta chains in this list originate from one sample, sequenced in a study of T cell responses to AZD1222 COVID-19 vaccine. The table came from immunoSEQ multiplex PCR; TCRdb's copy has only in-frame clones and leaves some out. The sample includes roughly 100,000 clones, 85% to 90% of them seen just once. The sample in question was peripheral blood, obtained on day 0 of AZD1222 vaccination. The origin of the receptors is an adult in good health.

This rearrangement joins TRBV20-1 to TRBJ2-3; 10 bases map to TRBD2. Germline assignment: CDR1 DFQATT and CDR2 SNEGSKA (reference sequence). J lost 3 bases, V lost 3 bases, and 6 bases had no gene match. The CDR3 is 15 residues long. As DNA, the CDR3 is TGCAGTGCTAGTCCTAGCGGGAGACTAACAGATACGCAGTATTTT. This translates into CSASPSGRLTDTQYF.

The chain combines TRBV28 with TRBJ1-1, with unresolved D. Trimming took off 7 bases at V and 0 bases at J, with 18 bases between the two ends. From germline, CDR1 is MDHEN and CDR2 SYDVKM. The CDR3 covers 16 residues. In nucleotides, the CDR3 is TGTGCCAGCACCCCCCTTGGAAGAAATATGAACACTGAAGCTTTCTTT. This gives the protein CASTPLGRNMNTEAFF.

The CDR3 DNA follows: TGTGCCAGCAGCCCCACGGGGGGGGGCACAGATACGCAGTATTTT. Translating gives CASSPTGGGTDTQYF. V is TRBV7-9 and J is TRBJ2-3, with 8 bases matching TRBD2. This CDR3 comprises 15 residues. Germline V gives CDR1 SEHNR, CDR2 FQNEAQ (reference sequence). The J segment lost 1 base and the V segment lost 5 bases, leaving 5 bases of the junction unmatched.

This sequence joins TRBV5-1 and TRBJ1-1; a weak D match, TRBD1 (6 bases). Trimming took 4 bases from V and 1 from J, leaving 11 bases between them. Germline V gene sequence: CDR1 SGHRS, CDR2 YFSETQ. The CDR3 runs to 14 residues. CDR3 DNA sequence: TGCGCCAGCAGCACCGAACAGGGGAACACTGAAGCTTTCTTT. It is translated as CASSTEQGNTEAFF.

The gene calls are TRBV6-5 and TRBJ2-5, with 7 bases lining up with TRBD1. The CDR3 is 15 residues long. V lost 8 bases, J lost 5 bases, and 14 bases stayed unmatched. Germline V gene data show CDR1 as MNHEY and CDR2 as SVGAGI. The CDR3 is CASGAGGTQAETQYF. In DNA, the CDR3 is TGTGCCAGCGGGGCAGGGGGTACGCAGGCGGAGACCCAGTACTTC.

The chain joins TRBV7-9 to TRBJ2-5; maybe TRBD2 (6 bases). Per germline, CDR1 SEHNR and CDR2 FQNEAQ (reference sequence). V was clipped by 5 bases and J by 5 bases, with 12 bases between them. The CDR3 loop spans 13 amino acids. The CDR3 sequence is CASSQTSVETQYF. The CDR3 DNA follows: TGTGCCAGCAGCCAGACTAGTGTCGAGACCCAGTACTTC. The full variable domain, its missing parts supplied by reference TRBV7-9 and TRBJ2-5, is DTGVSQNPRHKITKRGQNVTFRCDPISEHNRLYWYRQTLGQGPEFLTYFQNEAQLEKSRLLSDRFSAERPKGSFSTLEIQRTEQGDSAMYLCASSQTSVETQYFGPGTRLLVL.

The CDR3 is CSVERAGSGYTF. In DNA form, the CDR3 reads TGCAGCGTTGAAAGGGCGGGTTCTGGCTACACCTTC. The chain is built from TRBV29-1 and TRBJ1-2; no reliable D call. This CDR3 region has 12 residues. Germline loops: CDR1 SQVTM, CDR2 ANQGSEA. Trimming stripped 2 bases from V and 7 bases from J, with 11 bases between.

This clone was counted once. The chain recombines TRBV4-3 with TRBJ2-2; maybe TRBD2 (6 bases). Deletions cut 3 bases from V and 2 bases from J, with 16 bases between. This CDR3 has 17 amino acids. Germline-derived CDR1 and CDR2 are LGHNA and YSLEER. CDR3 bases: TGCGCCAGCAGCCATGCGGGGAGGTTTAGAAACACCGGGGAGCTGTTTTTT. Translated, it gives CASSHAGRFRNTGELFF.

CDR3: CASSLAGVYEQYF. DNA of the CDR3: TGTGCCAGCAGCTTAGCGGGGGTCTACGAGCAGTACTTC. The chain combines TRBV7-9 with TRBJ2-7, with D possibly being TRBD1 or TRBD2 (5 bases each). V gave up 0 bases and J gave up 3 bases, with 6 bases separating them. There are 13 residues in the CDR3. CDR1 and CDR2 from the germline V gene are SEHNR and FQNEAQ (reference sequence).

The V and J genes are TRBV6-5 and TRBJ1-4; D possibly corresponds to TRBD1 (6 bases). The V end was cut by 5 bases, the J end by 3 bases, with 13 bases between. The CDR3 has 15 residues. CDR1 MNHEY and CDR2 SVGAGI come from the germline V gene. CDR3 amino acids: CASSPIRGSNEKLFF. The CDR3, as DNA: TGTGCCAGCAGTCCTATCAGGGGATCTAATGAAAAACTGTTTTTT.

Regarding this clone: The same CDR3 can be traced to other DNA sequences in this sample. V gene TRBV24-1 combines with J gene TRBJ1-5; D is perhaps TRBD1 (6 bases). There are 13 residues in the CDR3. Germline CDR1 reads KGHDR; CDR2 reads SFDVKD. V lost 4 bases and J lost 5, with 8 bases in between. In DNA, the CDR3 is TGTGCCACCAGTGACAGGGGAGATCAGCCCCAGCATTTT. Its protein product is CATSDRGDQPQHF.

V gene TRBV7-3 combines with J gene TRBJ1-1, with unresolved D. The CDR3 runs 14 residues. CDR1 is SGHTA and CDR2 is FQGTGA in the germline V gene. Trimming pared 5 bases from V and 3 bases from J, leaving 13 bases between. The CDR3 here is CASSPTAPDTEAFF. CDR3 bases: TGTGCCAGCAGCCCTACGGCCCCGGACACTGAAGCTTTCTTT.

This clone was recorded at least ten times. The genes are TRBV12-3 or TRBV12-4 and TRBJ2-7, with D possibly called TRBD1 or TRBD2 (5 bases each). V dropped 1 base and J dropped 9 bases, with 13 bases sitting between them. The CDR3 is 13 residues long. CDR3 region: CASSLVGPEAQYF. The CDR3 DNA is TGTGCCAGCAGTTTAGTGGGACCTGAGGCGCAGTACTTC.

This rearrangement joins TRBV10-3 to TRBJ1-5, with D hard to call. The CDR3 covers 16 residues. V lost 0 bases and J 4 bases, leaving 13 bases between the germline ends. Germline V lookup: CDR1 ENHRY, CDR2 SYGVKD. The CDR3 loop is CAISESSGNRNQPQHF. CDR3 bases: TGTGCCATCAGTGAGTCATCTGGGAATCGGAATCAGCCCCAGCATTTT.

In regard to this clone: The DNA is omitted, as the CDR3 cannot be located on it reliably, and the CDR3 follows TCRdb's listing. The chain is built from TRBV28 and TRBJ1-2. Germline V gene data show CDR1 as MDHEN and CDR2 as SYDVKM. 15 amino acids form the CDR3, both terminal residues included. CDR3 sequence reads: CASREVGPGLRGYTF.

This clone has just one count. CDR3 amino acids: CASSLAARSDYEQYF. CDR3 DNA: TGTGCCAGCAGCTTAGCGGCTAGGTCTGACTACGAGCAGTACTTC. The chain carries TRBV7-2 and TRBJ2-7, with no clear D. Germline V gene data show CDR1 as SGHTA and CDR2 as FQGNSA. Trimming pared 0 bases from V and 3 bases from J, leaving 12 bases between. There are 15 residues in the CDR3.

V is TRBV7-9 and J is TRBJ1-6; 8 nucleotides align to TRBD1. V lost 8 bases and J lost 7; bases outside the gene matches: 10. The CDR3 extends over 15 amino acids. Germline values: CDR1 SEHNR, CDR2 FQNEAQ (reference sequence). CDR3 residues: CASGPQGASNSPLHF. Here the CDR3 DNA reads TGTGCCAGCGGGCCGCAGGGGGCCTCAAATTCACCCCTCCACTTT.

This clone turned up a few times. The chain carries TRBV7-6 and TRBJ2-5, with D perhaps TRBD1 or TRBD2 (5 bases each). The germline V gene has CDR1 SGHVS and CDR2 FNYEAQ. Trimming pared 5 bases from V and 7 bases from J, leaving 23 bases between. CDR3 length equals 16 residues. CDR3 sequence: CASSPGVRGPAGTQYF. DNA of the CDR3: TGTGCCAGCAGCCCAGGCGTTCGGGGCCCTGCGGGGACCCAGTACTTC.

The table lists this clone with a few counts. The chain employs TRBV5-1 and TRBJ1-2; 7 nucleotides align to TRBD1. Looked up from germline, CDR1 is SGHRS and CDR2 is YFSETQ. After removal of 3 bases from V and 0 bases from J, the junction contained 2 bases not matched to a gene. CDR3 length: 14 amino acids. The CDR3 coding sequence is TGCGCCAGCAGCTGGGGGACAGCTAACTATGGCTACACCTTC. This sequence encodes CASSWGTANYGYTF.

The gene calls are TRBV30 and TRBJ1-3; TRBD1 might be the D (6 bases). This CDR3 has 14 residues. Germline V gene lookup returns CDR1 GTSNPN and CDR2 SVGIG (reference sequence). Trimming pared 5 bases from V and 0 bases from J, leaving 11 bases between. CDR3 residues: CAWGDTYSGNTIYF. The CDR3 region has the DNA TGTGCCTGGGGGGACACGTACTCTGGAAACACCATATATTTT. The full variable domain, with the rest looked up from reference TRBV30 and TRBJ1-3, is SQTIHQWPATLVQPVGSPLSLECTVEGTSNPNLYWYRQAAGRGLQLLFYSVGIGQISSEVPQNLSASRPQDRQFILSSKKLLLSDSGFYLCAWGDTYSGNTIYFGEGSWLTVV.

The chain uses TRBV28 and TRBJ2-7; D is unresolved. The ends were cut back, 6 bases at V and 4 bases at J, with 19 bases in the middle. CDR1 and CDR2 (germline): MDHEN, SYDVKM. The CDR3 extends over 15 amino acids. CDR3 DNA: TGTGCCAGCAGCACCGAACTGGCGTCGTTGTACGAGCAGTACTTC. Translated, it gives CASSTELASLYEQYF. The full variable domain, with the rest looked up from reference TRBV28 and TRBJ2-7, is DVKVTQSSRYLVKRTGEKVFLECVQDMDHENMFWYRQDPGLGLRLIYFSYDVKMKEKGDIPEGYSVSREKKERFSLILESASTNQTSMYLCASSTELASLYEQYFGPGTRLTVT.

V is TRBV19 and J is TRBJ2-1, with 7 bases identical to TRBD2. CDR1 and CDR2 (germline): LNHDA, SQIVND (reference sequence). The CDR3 covers 16 residues. J gave up 1 base and V 1 base, and 4 bases lay outside the gene matches. The CDR3 sequence: CASSIGGRASYNEQFF. DNA of the CDR3: TGTGCCAGTAGTATAGGGGGGAGGGCGTCCTACAATGAGCAGTTCTTC. Using reference TRBV19 and TRBJ2-1 for the parts outside the CDR3, the full variable domain is DGGITQSPKYLFRKEGQNVTLSCEQNLNHDAMYWYRQDPGQGLRLIYYSQIVNDFQKGDIAEGYSVSREKKESFPLTVTSAQKNPTAFYLCASSIGGRASYNEQFFGPGTRLTVL.

The gene calls are TRBV9 and TRBJ1-1; TRBD1 might be the D (5 bases). Germline CDR1 and CDR2: SGDLS and YYNGEE. V dropped 3 bases and J dropped 1 base, with 10 bases sitting between them. The CDR3 is made up of 14 amino acids. CDR3 sequence (DNA): TGTGCCAGCAGCGGCGGGGGTGAGAACACTGAAGCTTTCTTT. Encoded protein: CASSGGGENTEAFF.

This chain connects TRBV3-1 (or the pseudogene TRBV3-2) to TRBJ2-6; no definite D call. The ends were cut back, 1 base at V and 0 bases at J, with 13 bases in the middle. CDR1 is LGHDT and CDR2 is YNNKEL in the germline V gene (reference sequence). This CDR3 has 18 amino acids. CDR3 in amino acids: CASSQVSLADSGANVLTF. CDR3 bases: TGTGCCAGCAGCCAAGTGAGTCTCGCGGACTCTGGGGCCAACGTCCTGACTTTC.

The chain couples TRBV6-2 or TRBV6-3 to TRBJ2-1; D is ambiguous. V was cut by 5 bases and J by 4 bases, with 9 bases left in between. This CDR3 is built from 13 residues. Per germline, CDR1 MNHEY and CDR2 SVGEGT. DNA of the CDR3: TGTGCCAGCAGTAGGCTAGTTTACAATGAGCAGTTCTTC. Translating gives CASSRLVYNEQFF.

This clone was detected many times. The chain has TRBV7-2 and TRBJ2-7; 7 nucleotides line up with TRBD1. J lost 2 bases, V lost 5 bases, and 3 bases had no gene match. This CDR3 region has 13 residues. Germline CDR1 is SGHTA and CDR2 is FQGNSA. CDR3 sequence: CASSRTGAYEQYF. CDR3 nucleotide sequence: TGTGCCAGCAGCAGGACAGGCGCCTACGAGCAGTACTTC.

The rearrangement joins TRBV3-1 (or the pseudogene TRBV3-2) to TRBJ2-7, with TRBD2 matching 14 bases. V was pared by 3 bases and J by 0 bases, with 4 bases of the junction left unmatched. Germline-derived CDR1 and CDR2 are LGHDT and YNNKEL (reference sequence). The CDR3 is 17 residues long. CDR3 DNA sequence: TGTGCCAGCAGCCACCGACTAGCGGGAGGGAGCTCCTACGAGCAGTACTTC. It specifies CASSHRLAGGSSYEQYF.